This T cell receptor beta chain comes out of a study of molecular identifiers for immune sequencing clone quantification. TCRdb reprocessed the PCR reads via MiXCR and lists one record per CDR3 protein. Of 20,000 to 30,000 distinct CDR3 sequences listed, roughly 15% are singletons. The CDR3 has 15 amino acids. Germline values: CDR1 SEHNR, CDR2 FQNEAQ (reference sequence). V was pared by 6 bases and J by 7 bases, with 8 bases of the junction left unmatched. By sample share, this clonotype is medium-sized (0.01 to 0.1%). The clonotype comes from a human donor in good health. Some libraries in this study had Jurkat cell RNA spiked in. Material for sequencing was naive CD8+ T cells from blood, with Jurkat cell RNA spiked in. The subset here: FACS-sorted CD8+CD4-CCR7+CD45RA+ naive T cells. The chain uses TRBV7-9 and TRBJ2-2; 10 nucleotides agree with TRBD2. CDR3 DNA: TGTGCCAGCAGTCCTCCCGGGACTAGCGTCGGGGAGCTGTTTTTT. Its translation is CASSPPGTSVGELFF. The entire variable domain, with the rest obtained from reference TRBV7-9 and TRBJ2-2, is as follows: DTGVSQNPRHKITKRGQNVTFRCDPISEHNRLYWYRQTLGQGPEFLTYFQNEAQLEKSRLLSDRFSAERPKGSFSTLEIQRTEQGDSAMYLCASSPPGTSVGELFFGEGSRLTVL.